These 24 T cell receptor beta chains came from one sample sequenced in a study of T cell changes during pregnancy in multiple sclerosis. TCRdb's copy holds only in-frame clones and misses some; the assay was immunoSEQ multiplex PCR. Of about 50,000 clones in the sample, 92% were seen once. The sample here was CD4+ T cells from peripheral blood mononuclear cells, taken after pregnancy. Receptors were obtained from a female donor with multiple sclerosis, enrolled in a pregnancy study.

This chain connects TRBV28 to TRBJ2-3; D possibly corresponds to TRBD1 (6 bases). Trimming took 8 bases from V and 0 from J, leaving 12 bases between them. The CDR3 is 14 residues long. Germline V gene sequence: CDR1 MDHEN, CDR2 SYDVKM. The CDR3 DNA sequence: TGTGCCAGCCTACCGGGGACAAGCACAGATACGCAGTATTTT. Amino acids: CASLPGTSTDTQYF.

CDR3 coding DNA: TGTGCCAGCAGCTTGAGGAGTGGCCAAGAGACCCAGTACTTC. Its protein is CASSLRSGQETQYF. The chain is built from TRBV5-4 and TRBJ2-5; D unclear. CDR1 and CDR2 (germline): SGHNT, YYREEE (reference sequence). This CDR3 is 14 amino acids long. V shed 1 base and J shed 1 base, with 8 bases lying between them.

The chain links TRBV30 to TRBJ1-4; no clear D. V was clipped by 0 bases and J by 7 bases, with 9 bases between them. The germline V gene encodes CDR1 GTSNPN and CDR2 SVGIG (reference sequence). The CDR3 length is 13 residues. The CDR3 nucleotides are TGTGCCTGGAGTGTACAGTTAGGTGAAAAACTGTTTTTT. Translation gives CAWSVQLGEKLFF. Full variable domain (remainder filled in from reference TRBV30 and TRBJ1-4): SQTIHQWPATLVQPVGSPLSLECTVEGTSNPNLYWYRQAAGRGLQLLFYSVGIGQISSEVPQNLSASRPQDRQFILSSKKLLLSDSGFYLCAWSVQLGEKLFFGSGTQLSVL.

The chain links TRBV9 to TRBJ2-1; 10 bases are shared with TRBD2. Per the germline V gene, CDR1 is SGDLS and CDR2 is YYNGEE. J was trimmed by 7 bases and V by 0 bases; bases with no gene match: 10. The length of the CDR3 is 17 residues. CDR3 region: CASSVAPSGGTVNEQFF. In nucleotides, the CDR3 is TGTGCCAGCAGCGTAGCGCCTAGCGGGGGTACGGTTAATGAGCAGTTCTTC.

J is TRBJ2-7 and V is TRBV29-1; TRBD1 matches 11 bases. CDR1 and CDR2 (germline): SQVTM, ANQGSEA. V lost 3 bases and J lost 7; bases outside the gene matches: 8. CDR3 length: 14 amino acids. DNA for the CDR3: TGCAGCGTTGAGGGGGGGACAGGGGGTCGGGAGCAGTACTTC. This gives the protein CSVEGGTGGREQYF.

This clone is a singleton in its sample. The CDR3 nucleotides are TGTGCCTGGAGTGAGGGAGGTATTGAAAAACTGTTTTTT. Translating gives CAWSEGGIEKLFF. V and J are TRBV30 and TRBJ1-4; D is unresolved. The ends were cut back, 1 base at V and 7 bases at J, with 10 bases in the middle. The germline V gene has CDR1 GTSNPN and CDR2 SVGIG (reference sequence). The length of the CDR3 is 13 residues.

The sample holds a few counts of this clone. The chain links TRBV6-1 to TRBJ1-5; 11 nucleotides match TRBD1. This CDR3 comprises 14 residues. The germline V gene encodes CDR1 MNHNS and CDR2 SASEGT. V gave up 5 bases and J gave up 7 bases; unmatched junction bases: 4. The chain's CDR3 is CASSPGTGGQPQHF. CDR3 DNA: TGTGCCAGCAGTCCCGGGACAGGGGGGCAGCCCCAGCATTTT.

The sample holds one count of this clone. The gene calls are TRBV7-8 and TRBJ2-7; TRBD1 is a possible D gene (5 bases). Germline CDR1 is SGHVS and CDR2 is FQNEAQ. The CDR3 sequence is 15 residues long. Trimming pared 0 bases from V and 0 bases from J, leaving 9 bases between. The CDR3 is CASSLAQGFSYEQYF. The CDR3 bases are TGTGCCAGCAGCTTAGCTCAGGGATTCTCCTACGAGCAGTACTTC.

The chain couples TRBV19 to TRBJ2-6; 10 bases fit TRBD1. The ends lost 6 bases at V and 2 bases at J; junction bases unmatched: 16. The CDR3 covers 20 residues. Germline lookup yields CDR1 LNHDA and CDR2 SQIVND (reference sequence). The CDR3 DNA sequence: TGTGCCAGTAGCCTTCCGCCGGGACAGGGGAGGTTACCTGGGGCCAACGTCCTGACTTTC. Its translation: CASSLPPGQGRLPGANVLTF.

The CDR3 protein is CASSGPMDIQYF. The DNA for the CDR3 is TGTGCCAGCAGTGGCCCTATGGACATTCAGTACTTC. The chain employs TRBV2 and TRBJ2-4; no firm D call. In germline, CDR1 is SNHLY, CDR2 FYNNEI. Trimming cost V 4 bases and J 8 bases, with 9 bases left between them. This CDR3 comprises 12 residues. The whole variable domain, filled in from reference TRBV2 and TRBJ2-4, reads EPEVTQTPSHQVTQMGQEVILRCVPISNHLYFYWYRQILGQKVEFLVSFYNNEISEKSEIFDDQFSVERPDGSNFTLKIRSTKLEDSAMYFCASSGPMDIQYFGAGTRLSVL.

This chain connects TRBV28 to TRBJ1-5; D unresolved. The length of the CDR3 is 15 residues. Per the germline V gene, CDR1 is MDHEN and CDR2 is SYDVKM. Trimming pared 8 bases from V and 2 bases from J, leaving 16 bases between. The CDR3 sequence is CASGIGGAGNQPQHF. The CDR3 DNA follows: TGTGCCAGCGGGATTGGTGGAGCGGGCAATCAGCCCCAGCATTTT.

The chain carries TRBV28 and TRBJ2-1; a possible D gene is TRBD2 (7 bases). V lost 2 bases and J 10 bases, leaving 18 bases between the germline ends. The CDR3 runs 15 residues. Germline CDR1 MDHEN, CDR2 SYDVKM. In nucleotides, the CDR3 is TGTGCCAGCAGTTTACCCGCTACAGGGAGGGGGGAGCAGTTCTTC. It codes for CASSLPATGRGEQFF.

V and J are TRBV5-1 and TRBJ1-3, with D possibly matching TRBD1 (5 bases). The V gene lost 7 bases and the J gene lost 0 bases, with 14 bases spanning the gap. Germline CDR1 reads SGHRS; CDR2 reads YFSETQ. This CDR3 has 15 residues. The CDR3 region is CASSLGATSGNTIYF. As DNA, the CDR3 is TGCGCCAGCTCCTTAGGGGCTACCTCTGGAAACACCATATATTTT. Using reference TRBV5-1 and TRBJ1-3 for the parts outside the CDR3, the full variable domain is KAGVTQTPRYLIKTRGQQVTLSCSPISGHRSVSWYQQTPGQGLQFLFEYFSETQRNKGNFPGRFSGRQFSNSRSEMNVSTLELGDSALYLCASSLGATSGNTIYFGEGSWLTVV.

The J gene is TRBJ2-6, the V gene TRBV5-1, with 10 bases lining up with TRBD1. This CDR3 is built from 17 residues. V shed 3 bases and J 3 bases; nucleotides not matched to a gene: 6. Germline assignment: CDR1 SGHRS and CDR2 YFSETQ. The CDR3 region is CASSSTGGAVGANVLTF. Written as DNA, the CDR3 is TGCGCCAGCAGCTCGACAGGGGGCGCCGTTGGGGCCAACGTCCTGACTTTC.

This chain links TRBV4-1 with TRBJ2-7; TRBD2 is a possible D gene (5 bases). Germline V CDR1 and CDR2: MGHRA, YSYEKL. Deletions cut 0 bases from V and 4 bases from J, with 13 bases between. The CDR3 spans 15 residues. CDR3 sequence reads: CASSQDQEERYEQYF. Here the CDR3 DNA reads TGCGCCAGCAGCCAAGATCAAGAGGAGCGGTACGAGCAGTACTTC.

This chain uses TRBV19 with TRBJ2-2, with TRBD2 identical over 8 bases. The CDR3 loop spans 16 amino acids. CDR1 LNHDA and CDR2 SQIVND come from the germline V gene (reference sequence). V was pared by 3 bases and J by 6 bases, with 9 bases of the junction left unmatched. The CDR3 nucleotides are TGTGCCAGTAGTATTCTAGGACTAGCTGAGGCCGGGGAGCTGTTTTTT. Protein: CASSILGLAEAGELFF.

This rearrangement joins TRBV19 to TRBJ1-3, with 7 bases identical to TRBD1. Germline V gene lookup returns CDR1 LNHDA and CDR2 SQIVND (reference sequence). CDR3 length equals 16 residues. The J segment lost 0 bases and the V segment lost 5 bases, leaving 7 bases of the junction unmatched. The CDR3 sequence is CASSVPGQSSGNTIYF. CDR3 DNA: TGTGCCAGTAGTGTCCCGGGACAGAGCTCTGGAAACACCATATATTTT.

The rearrangement uses TRBV7-3 and TRBJ2-5, with D perhaps TRBD1 (7 bases). Per germline, CDR1 SGHTA and CDR2 FQGTGA. V dropped 5 bases and J dropped 5 bases, with 18 bases sitting between them. The CDR3 loop spans 15 amino acids. CDR3 sequence reads: CASSPGGLLLETQYF. The CDR3 DNA is TGTGCCAGCAGCCCAGGGGGACTGCTGCTCGAGACCCAGTACTTC.

The rearrangement links TRBV19 to TRBJ2-3; 7 nucleotides line up with TRBD2. J gave up 5 bases and V 5 bases, and 10 bases lay outside the gene matches. The CDR3 totals 15 residues. In germline, CDR1 is LNHDA, CDR2 SQIVND (reference sequence). CDR3 sequence: CASSFPGRQVDTQYF. The CDR3 bases are TGTGCCAGTAGTTTCCCCGGGAGGCAGGTAGATACGCAGTATTTT.

This clone is a singleton in its sample. This chain joins TRBV6-1 and TRBJ1-1; TRBD1 matches at 7 bases. The germline CDR1 and CDR2 sequences are MNHNS and SASEGT. V trimming: 4 bases; J trimming: 1 base; junction bases outside the gene matches: 3. The CDR3 has 14 amino acids. The CDR3 DNA is TGTGCCAGCAGTGGGGGACAGCCGAACACTGAAGCTTTCTTT. Translation gives CASSGGQPNTEAFF.

The V gene is TRBV7-3, the J gene TRBJ2-4; 10 bases line up with TRBD2. V dropped 0 bases and J dropped 8; count of bases not matched to a gene: 7. This CDR3 region has 16 residues. Germline assignment: CDR1 SGHTA and CDR2 FQGTGA. CDR3: CASSLTASGGGDIQYF. The CDR3 coding sequence is TGTGCCAGCAGCTTAACGGCTAGCGGGGGAGGGGACATTCAGTACTTC.

V gene TRBV30 combines with J gene TRBJ1-3; possibly TRBD1 for D (6 bases). This CDR3 region has 13 residues. The germline CDR1 and CDR2 sequences are GTSNPN and SVGIG (reference sequence). V was cut by 2 bases and J by 6 bases, with 11 bases left in between. The CDR3 nucleotides read TGTGCCTGGAGTATGACAGGTGAAAACACCATATATTTT. It specifies CAWSMTGENTIYF. Combining the CDR3 with reference TRBV30 and TRBJ1-3 gives the whole variable domain SQTIHQWPATLVQPVGSPLSLECTVEGTSNPNLYWYRQAAGRGLQLLFYSVGIGQISSEVPQNLSASRPQDRQFILSSKKLLLSDSGFYLCAWSMTGENTIYFGEGSWLTVV.

V usage is TRBV4-1 and J usage is TRBJ1-2, with no clear D. The CDR3 is made up of 14 amino acids. Trimming pared 3 bases from V and 6 bases from J, leaving 14 bases between. The V gene's germline CDR1 is MGHRA and CDR2 YSYEKL. The CDR3 region is CASSQRTTPNGYTF. In nucleotides, the CDR3 is TGCGCCAGCAGCCAGCGCACTACTCCCAATGGCTACACCTTC.

The CDR3 is CAIAGLGQETQYF. The CDR3 nucleotides are TGTGCCATCGCTGGACTGGGCCAAGAGACCCAGTACTTC. The chain links TRBV10-3 to TRBJ2-5, with D maybe TRBD2 (5 bases). The germline V and J ends were trimmed by 8 bases and 1 base, with 11 bases remaining between them. Germline lookup yields CDR1 ENHRY and CDR2 SYGVKD. This CDR3 has 13 amino acids.